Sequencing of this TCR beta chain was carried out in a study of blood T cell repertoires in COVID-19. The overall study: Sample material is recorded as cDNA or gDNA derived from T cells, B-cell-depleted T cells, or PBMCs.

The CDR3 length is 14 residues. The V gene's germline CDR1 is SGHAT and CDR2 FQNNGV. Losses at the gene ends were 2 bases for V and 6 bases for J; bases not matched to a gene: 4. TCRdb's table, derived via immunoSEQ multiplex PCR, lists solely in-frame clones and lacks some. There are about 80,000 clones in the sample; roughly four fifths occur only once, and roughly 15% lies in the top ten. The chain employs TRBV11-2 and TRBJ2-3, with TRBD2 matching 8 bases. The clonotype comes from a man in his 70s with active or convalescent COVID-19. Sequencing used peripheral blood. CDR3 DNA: TGTGCCAGCAGCTTAAGGCGGGGGGCTGATACGCAGTATTTT. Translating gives CASSLRRGADTQYF.